A selection of T cell receptor beta chains follows, all from one sample in a study of OX40 agonist ivuxolimab in advanced cancers. The method was immunoSEQ multiplex PCR; TCRdb's version includes in-frame clones alone and lacks a portion of them. The table lists under 90,000 clones, around nine tenths of them singletons, with around 2.4% in the top ten. The sequencing used CD4+ or CD8+ T cells sorted from blood, collected in a trial of the OX40 agonist ivuxolimab. Source of these receptors: an adult with an advanced solid tumor such as melanoma, head and neck, liver or kidney cancer. The CDR3 runs from the conserved cysteine through the conserved F or W. D genes are given only for firm matches.

d_call: TRBD1; v_call: TRBV18; cdr3_aa: CASSPGQSNQPQHF
d_call: .; v_call: TRBV23-1; cdr3_aa: CASSQSNRVQETQYF
d_call: .; v_call: TRBV5-1; cdr3_aa: CASKKGTPNYEQYF
d_call: .; v_call: TRBV5-1; cdr3_aa: CASSGVPSGGYNEQFF
d_call: .; v_call: TRBV6-5; cdr3_aa: CASSYSSAGVYNEQFF
d_call: TRBD1; v_call: TRBV7-9; cdr3_aa: CASSSKTLTGGAYTEAFF
d_call: .; v_call: TRBV5-6; cdr3_aa: CASSLGPAPYGYTF
d_call: .; v_call: TRBV12-2; cdr3_aa: CASRHQERFLAKNIQYF
d_call: .; v_call: TRBV12-5; cdr3_aa: CASGLGLTGELFF
d_call: TRBD2; v_call: TRBV9; cdr3_aa: CASSVVSSGRAQDTQYF
d_call: TRBD2; v_call: TRBV6-6; cdr3_aa: CASRPSGQETQYF
d_call: .; v_call: TRBV18; cdr3_aa: CASSPDRGGNTIYF
d_call: TRBD2; v_call: TRBV4-1; cdr3_aa: CASSQDVERGGYNEQFF
d_call: TRBD1; v_call: TRBV28; cdr3_aa: CASSRTGLAYEQYF
d_call: TRBD1; v_call: TRBV2; cdr3_aa: CASRVPGQGRPGYTF
d_call: TRBD1; v_call: TRBV19; cdr3_aa: CASSKRTGVKDEQFF
d_call: .; v_call: TRBV7-9; cdr3_aa: CASSIRPETQYF
d_call: .; v_call: TRBV11-2; cdr3_aa: CASSLEVSSYNEQFF
d_call: .; v_call: TRBV28; cdr3_aa: CASSPPKGSGPWGETQYF
d_call: TRBD1; v_call: TRBV30; cdr3_aa: CAWSVRDRDNNEQFF
d_call: .; v_call: TRBV2; cdr3_aa: CASNTARDTEAFF
d_call: .; v_call: TRBV27; cdr3_aa: CATALHQGNTIYF
d_call: TRBD2; v_call: TRBV5-1; cdr3_aa: CASSLLAGEGEQYF
d_call: .; v_call: TRBV7-9; cdr3_aa: CASTGPGGSSYNEQFF
d_call: .; v_call: TRBV5-1; cdr3_aa: CASSSARGTYNEQFF
d_call: TRBD1; v_call: TRBV11-2; cdr3_aa: CASSFDRVGEAFF
d_call: .; v_call: TRBV15; cdr3_aa: CATKLSGANVLTF
d_call: .; v_call: TRBV2; cdr3_aa: CASSEGPSVYGYTF
d_call: TRBD2; v_call: TRBV5-1; cdr3_aa: CASSLAAGSYNEQFF
d_call: .; v_call: TRBV2; cdr3_aa: CASSADGGNNEQFF
d_call: .; v_call: TRBV18; cdr3_aa: CASSPVGEANYGYTF
d_call: .; v_call: TRBV18; cdr3_aa: CASSPPRTTMAFF
d_call: .; v_call: TRBV18; cdr3_aa: CASSPPPGTYEQYF
d_call: .; v_call: TRBV5-1; cdr3_aa: CASSFTDPSYEQYF
d_call: .; v_call: TRBV11-1; cdr3_aa: CASSPGVGEQYF
d_call: TRBD1; v_call: TRBV18; cdr3_aa: CASSLTGGGNQPQHF
d_call: TRBD1; v_call: TRBV5-1; cdr3_aa: CASSPGQYTGELFF
d_call: .; v_call: TRBV5-1; cdr3_aa: CASGSLPGAGVEKLFF
d_call: .; v_call: TRBV29-1; cdr3_aa: CSVEARDLSYGYTF
d_call: TRBD2; v_call: TRBV28; cdr3_aa: CASSLWSSGRALEETQYF
d_call: .; v_call: TRBV18; cdr3_aa: CASSPPEGTQYF
d_call: .; v_call: TRBV21-1; cdr3_aa: CASSENSRGPGTEAFF
d_call: TRBD2; v_call: TRBV28; cdr3_aa: CASSFWGAGGPEQFF
d_call: TRBD1; v_call: TRBV18; cdr3_aa: CASSPPGQFNEKLFF
d_call: TRBD2; v_call: TRBV27; cdr3_aa: CASSPGGETQYF
d_call: .; v_call: TRBV30; cdr3_aa: CAWRQDAEKLFF